The 2 T cell receptor beta chains listed next were all sequenced from one sample in a study of regulatory T cells in long-lasting Graves disease. The time point is: persistent/refractory GD, antithyroid drugs over 5 years with positive TRAb. Following extraction of RNA from PBMCs, that RNA was used to make the TCR library. HTBI primers from iRepertoire and Arm-PCR of CDR3 regions yielded the TCR beta libraries. In TCRdb, the multiplex PCR reads were re-called with MiXCR into one record per CDR3 protein. The table includes about 310,000 distinct CDR3 sequences, 22% detected once. Source: peripheral blood mononuclear cells (PBMCs), taken when the disease was refractory, from a patient treated with antithyroid drugs. The receptors derive from a female donor with Graves disease.

The chain uses TRBV20-1 and TRBJ2-7, with D perhaps TRBD2 (7 bases). The CDR3 has 20 residues. Germline lookup yields CDR1 DFQATT and CDR2 SNEGSKA (reference sequence). V lost 0 bases and J lost 2, with 29 bases in between. The CDR3 sequence is CSARDLEGGVTGDPTYEQYF. CDR3 sequence (DNA): TGCAGTGCTAGAGATCTAGAAGGGGGGGTGACAGGCGATCCAACCTACGAGCAGTACTTC.

This clonotype has ten or more counts. V and J are TRBV3-1 and TRBJ1-4; 7 bases agree with TRBD1. Germline trimming cut 6 bases from V and 7 bases from J; bases unmatched to any gene: 11. In germline, CDR1 is LGHDT, CDR2 YNNKEL (reference sequence). The CDR3 sequence is 15 residues long. The CDR3: CASREVGGGSEKLFF. The CDR3, as DNA: TGTGCCAGCAGGGAAGTTGGAGGGGGCTCTGAAAAACTGTTTTTT.